This T cell receptor (beta chain) derives from a study of T cell clonality in common variable immunodeficiency. The data were produced by immunoSEQ multiplex PCR, yet TCRdb's version contains in-frame clones alone and is incomplete. This sample has tens of thousands of clones, each found more than once. From germline, CDR1 is SGHRS and CDR2 YFSETQ. Trimming at V came to 7 bases and at J to 8 bases, leaving 18 bases not matched to a gene. The CDR3 is 17 amino acids. This clone has a count of ten or more. The read finishes 3 residues shy of the CDR3 end, and the germline J gene is used to complete it. Source material: peripheral blood mononuclear cells. This TCR was recovered from a person aged 18-69 years in good health. The V gene is TRBV5-1, the J gene TRBJ1-4, with TRBD1 matching 9 bases. The CDR3 is CASRPGTGNLVYEKLFF. The CDR3 DNA, read in part, is TGCGCCAGCCGCCCTGGGACAGGGAATTTGGTTTACGAAAAA.